This T cell receptor (beta chain) came from a study of cytomegalovirus exposure and HLA in healthy donors. The CDR3 is made up of 16 amino acids. V was cut by 5 bases and J by 3 bases, with 17 bases left in between. From germline, CDR1 is MDHEN and CDR2 SYDVKM. In nominal health when sampled, donors likely had unrecorded immune exposures nonetheless. The study ran its PCR with 60 Vbeta and 13 Jbeta primers. Measured with immunoSEQ multiplex PCR; TCRdb has only the in-frame clones, and not every one. The sample has around 110,000 clones, around 86% seen once. Sequenced: PBMCs. The TCR was taken from a woman aged 25 to 39 in good health and CMV-seronegative. The chain couples TRBV28 to TRBJ1-5, with D maybe TRBD1 (6 bases). CDR3 protein: CASSMGQGRYNQPQHF. CDR3 sequence (DNA): TGTGCCAGCAGTATGGGACAAGGCCGATACAATCAGCCCCAGCATTTT.